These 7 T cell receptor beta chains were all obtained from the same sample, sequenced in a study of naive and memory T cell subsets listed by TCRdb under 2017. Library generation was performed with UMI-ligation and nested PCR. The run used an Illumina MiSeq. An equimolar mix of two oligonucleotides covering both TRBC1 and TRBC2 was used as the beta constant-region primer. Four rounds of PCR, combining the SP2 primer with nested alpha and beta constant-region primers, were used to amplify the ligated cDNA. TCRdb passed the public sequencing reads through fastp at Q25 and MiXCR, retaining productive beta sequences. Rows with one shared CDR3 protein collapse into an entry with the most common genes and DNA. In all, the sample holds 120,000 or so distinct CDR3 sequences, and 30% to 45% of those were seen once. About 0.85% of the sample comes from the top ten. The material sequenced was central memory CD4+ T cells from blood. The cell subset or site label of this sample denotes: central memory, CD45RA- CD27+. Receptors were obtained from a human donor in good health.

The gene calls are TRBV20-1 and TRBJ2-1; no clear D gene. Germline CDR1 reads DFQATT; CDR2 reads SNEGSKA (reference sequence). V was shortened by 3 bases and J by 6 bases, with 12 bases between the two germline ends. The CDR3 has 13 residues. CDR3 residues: CSARAPLGNEQFF. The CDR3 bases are TGCAGTGCTAGGGCCCCTCTCGGCAATGAGCAGTTCTTC.

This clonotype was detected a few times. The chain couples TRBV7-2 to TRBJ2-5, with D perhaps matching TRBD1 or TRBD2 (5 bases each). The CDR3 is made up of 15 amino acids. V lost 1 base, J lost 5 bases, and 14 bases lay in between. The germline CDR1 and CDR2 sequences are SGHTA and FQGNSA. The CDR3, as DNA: TGTGCCAGCAGCTTAGACTGGGGGATAGGCGAGACCCAGTACTTC. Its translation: CASSLDWGIGETQYF. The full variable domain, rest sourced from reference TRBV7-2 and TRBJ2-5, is GAGVSQSPSNKVTEKGKDVELRCDPISGHTALYWYRQSLGQGLEFLIYFQGNSAPDKSGLPSDRFSAERTGGSVSTLTIQRTQQEDSAVYLCASSLDWGIGETQYFGPGTRLLVL.

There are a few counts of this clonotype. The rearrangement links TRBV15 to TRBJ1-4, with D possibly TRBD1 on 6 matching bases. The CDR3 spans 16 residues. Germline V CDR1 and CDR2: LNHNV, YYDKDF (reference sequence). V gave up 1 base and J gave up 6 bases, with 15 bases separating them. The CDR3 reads CATSRAGGYGDEKLFF. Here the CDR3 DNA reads TGTGCCACCAGCAGAGCGGGGGGCTATGGAGATGAAAAACTGTTTTTT. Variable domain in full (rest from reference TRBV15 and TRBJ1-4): DAMVIQNPRYQVTQFGKPVTLSCSQTLNHNVMYWYQQKSSQAPKLLFHYYDKDFNNEADTPDNFQSRRPNTSFCFLDIRSPGLGDTAMYLCATSRAGGYGDEKLFFGSGTQLSVL.

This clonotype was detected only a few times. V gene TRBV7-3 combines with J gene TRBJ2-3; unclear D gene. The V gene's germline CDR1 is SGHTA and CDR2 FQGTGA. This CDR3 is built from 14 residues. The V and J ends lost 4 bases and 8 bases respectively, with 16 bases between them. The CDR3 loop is CASSSAGPTATQYF. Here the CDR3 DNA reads TGTGCCAGCAGCTCAGCCGGCCCTACTGCTACGCAGTATTTT. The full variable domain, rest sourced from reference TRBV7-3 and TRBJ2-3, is GAGVSQTPSNKVTEKGKYVELRCDPISGHTALYWYRQSLGQGPEFLIYFQGTGAADDSGLPNDRFFAVRPEGSVSTLKIQRTERGDSAVYLCASSSAGPTATQYFGPGTRLTVL.

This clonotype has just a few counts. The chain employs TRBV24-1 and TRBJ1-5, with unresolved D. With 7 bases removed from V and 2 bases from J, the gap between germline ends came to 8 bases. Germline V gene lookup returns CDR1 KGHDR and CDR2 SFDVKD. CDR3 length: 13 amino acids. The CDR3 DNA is TGTGCCACCAGCGACACCGGCAATCAGCCCCAGCATTTT. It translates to CATSDTGNQPQHF.

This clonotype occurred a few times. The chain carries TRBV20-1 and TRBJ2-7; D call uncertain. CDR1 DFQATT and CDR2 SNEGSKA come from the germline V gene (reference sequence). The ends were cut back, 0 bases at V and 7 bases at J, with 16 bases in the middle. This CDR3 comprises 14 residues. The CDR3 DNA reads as TGCAGTGCTAGAGATGGCCCCCAGGTTAAGGAGCAGTACTTC. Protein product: CSARDGPQVKEQYF.

The DNA for the CDR3 is TGTGCCACCAGTGACGCCAGCGGGAGAGGCACAGATACGCAGTATTTT. Its translation is CATSDASGRGTDTQYF. V usage is TRBV24-1 and J usage is TRBJ2-3; 8 nucleotides line up with TRBD2. CDR1 is KGHDR, CDR2 SFDVKD, per germline. The J segment lost 1 base and the V segment lost 4 bases, leaving 6 bases of the junction unmatched. This CDR3 is built from 16 residues.